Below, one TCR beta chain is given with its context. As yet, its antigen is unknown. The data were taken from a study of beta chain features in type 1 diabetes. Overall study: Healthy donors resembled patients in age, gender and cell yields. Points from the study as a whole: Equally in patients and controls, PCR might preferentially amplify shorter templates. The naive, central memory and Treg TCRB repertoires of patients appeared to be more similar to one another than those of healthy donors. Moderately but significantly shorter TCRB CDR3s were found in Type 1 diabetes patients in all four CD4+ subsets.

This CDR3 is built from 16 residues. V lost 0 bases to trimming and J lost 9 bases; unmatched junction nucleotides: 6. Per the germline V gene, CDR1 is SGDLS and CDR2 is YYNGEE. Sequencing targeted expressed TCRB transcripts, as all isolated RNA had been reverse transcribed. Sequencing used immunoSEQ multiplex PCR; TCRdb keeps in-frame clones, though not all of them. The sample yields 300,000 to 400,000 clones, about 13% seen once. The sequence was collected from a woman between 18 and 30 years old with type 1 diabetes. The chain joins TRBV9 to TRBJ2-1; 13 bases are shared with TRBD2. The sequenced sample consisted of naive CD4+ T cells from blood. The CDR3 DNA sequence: TGTGCCAGCAGCGTAGCTTTACTAGCGGGAGGGGCTGAGCAGTTCTTC. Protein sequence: CASSVALLAGGAEQFF.